This TCR beta chain came from a study of early T cells in non-severe SARS-CoV-2 infection. For the study at large: Unsorted whole blood bulk RNA was sequenced, with unpaired chains.

One entry per CDR3 protein results from TCRdb running MiXCR on the 5' RACE reads. The sample lists about 46,000 distinct CDR3 sequences; less than 10% were seen once. Germline CDR1 is SNHLY and CDR2 is FYNNEI. V was pared by 8 bases and J by 2 bases, with 8 bases between. The CDR3 is 12 residues long. The chain has TRBV2 and TRBJ2-3; no definite D call. This TCR was recovered from an adult who was a healthcare worker with PCR-confirmed SARS-CoV-2 infection or an uninfected control (not recorded which). The sequencing here drew on whole blood, taken at baseline. The CDR3 here is CASRGDTDTQYF. The DNA of the CDR3 is TGTGCCAGCCGTGGGGACACAGATACGCAGTATTTT.